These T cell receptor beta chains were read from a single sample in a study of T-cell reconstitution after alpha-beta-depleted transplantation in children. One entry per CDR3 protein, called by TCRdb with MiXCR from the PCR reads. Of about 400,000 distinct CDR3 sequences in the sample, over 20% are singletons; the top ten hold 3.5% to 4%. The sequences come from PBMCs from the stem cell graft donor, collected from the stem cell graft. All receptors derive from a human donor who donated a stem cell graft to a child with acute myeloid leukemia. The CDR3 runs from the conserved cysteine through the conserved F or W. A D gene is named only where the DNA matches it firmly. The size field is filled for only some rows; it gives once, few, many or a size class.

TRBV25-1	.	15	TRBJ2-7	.	TGTGCCAGCAGTGAAATTAGGTTCAGGTACTACGAGCAGTACTTC	CASSEIRFRYYEQYF
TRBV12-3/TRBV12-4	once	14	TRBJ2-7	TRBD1	TGTGCCAGCAGGGGACAGGTAGAGGCCTACGAGCAGTACTTC	CASRGQVEAYEQYF
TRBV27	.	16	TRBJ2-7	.	TGTGCCAGCAGTCGACAGGCCGGGGGAGCCCACTACGAGCAGTACTTC	CASSRQAGGAHYEQYF
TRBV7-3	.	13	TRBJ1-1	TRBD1	TGTGCCACCGGGACAGACCGGAACACTGAAGCTTTCTTT	CATGTDRNTEAFF
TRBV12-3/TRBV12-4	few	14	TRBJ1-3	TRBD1	TGTGCCAGCAGCGCCGGGACAGAGAGAAACACCATATATTTT	CASSAGTERNTIYF
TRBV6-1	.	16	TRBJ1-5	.	TGTGCCAGCAGCCGCGGTGTTGGGGGATCGGGTCAGCCCCAGCATTTT	CASSRGVGGSGQPQHF
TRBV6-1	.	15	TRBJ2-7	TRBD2	TGTGCCAGCAGGCAAACTAGCGGGAGTAGATACGAGCAGTACTTC	CASRQTSGSRYEQYF
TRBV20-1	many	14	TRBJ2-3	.	TGCAGTGCTAAGACAGTTACTAGCACAGATACGCAGTATTTT	CSAKTVTSTDTQYF
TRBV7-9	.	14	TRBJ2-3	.	TGTGCCAGCAGCTTTGGCGGACCGTCAGTTCCGCAGTATTTT	CASSFGGPSVPQYF
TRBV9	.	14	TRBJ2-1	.	TGTGCCAGCAGCCCCCGGACCGGGATCAATGAGCAGTTCTTC	CASSPRTGINEQFF
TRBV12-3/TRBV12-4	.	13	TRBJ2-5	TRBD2	TGTGCCAGCAGTAGGGCGGGAGGGGAGACCCAGTACTTC	CASSRAGGETQYF
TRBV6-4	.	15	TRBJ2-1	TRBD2	TGTGCCAGCAGCCACGGACTAGCGGCCTACAATGAGCAGTTCTTC	CASSHGLAAYNEQFF
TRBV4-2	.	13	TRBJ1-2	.	TGTGCCAGCAGCCAAGTCTCCGACTATGGCTACACCTTC	CASSQVSDYGYTF
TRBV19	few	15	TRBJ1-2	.	TGTGCCAGTAGTTTCTTGGACAGAATTGAATATGGCTACACCTTC	CASSFLDRIEYGYTF
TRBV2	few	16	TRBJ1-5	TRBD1	TGTGCCAGCAGTGTCCTTAGGGACAGCGGTAGTCAGCCCCAGCATTTT	CASSVLRDSGSQPQHF
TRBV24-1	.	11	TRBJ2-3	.	TGTGCCACCAGTCTTGCAGATACGCAGTATTTT	CATSLADTQYF
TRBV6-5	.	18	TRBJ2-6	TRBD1	TGTGCCAGCAGTTACTCGGGACAGGGTTCCTCTGGGGCCAACGTCCTGACTTTC	CASSYSGQGSSGANVLTF
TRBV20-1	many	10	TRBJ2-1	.	TGCAGTCCCGCCCGGAATGAGCAGTTCTTC	CSPARNEQFF